This T cell receptor beta chain was captured in a study of identical twins. From the 5' RACE reads, TCRdb called clonotypes with MiXCR, one entry per CDR3 protein. This table has 1.5 million to 2 million distinct CDR3 sequences, around a third appearing once. Trimming removed 1 base from V and 10 bases from J, with 13 bases in between. There are 13 residues in the CDR3. CDR1 and CDR2 (germline): LGHDT, YNNKEL (reference sequence). Sequencing was done on a sample of cord blood. The rearrangement joins TRBV3-1 to TRBJ1-2; tentatively, D is TRBD1 (6 bases). This sequence was found in a newborn girl in good health. The CDR3, as DNA: TGTGCCAGCAGCCAAGTTACCGGGGGCATCTACACCTTC. Translation gives CASSQVTGGIYTF. Full variable domain (missing parts from reference TRBV3-1 and TRBJ1-2): DTAVSQTPKYLVTQMGNDKSIKCEQNLGHDTMYWYKQDSKKFLKIMFSYNNKELIINETVPNRFSPKSPDKAHLNLHINSLELGDSAVYFCASSQVTGGIYTFGSGTRLTVV.